Listed below are T cell receptor beta chains from one sample, sequenced in a study of blood T cell repertoires in COVID-19. Clones were sequenced by immunoSEQ multiplex PCR, and TCRdb holds only the in-frame ones, with some missing. The sample consists of 30,000 to 40,000 clones, roughly 87% of them appearing once. The sequenced sample consisted of peripheral blood. The receptors stem from a man aged 45-65 years with active or convalescent COVID-19. The CDR3 runs from the conserved cysteine through the conserved F or W. The D gene is left open where the match is weak. Size is stated for part of the rows, as once, few or many counts, or as a class when the clone is expanded.

NA	TRBV4-1	TRBJ2-3	TRBD2	CASSQVGSGRFQYF	TGCGCCAGCAGCCAAGTGGGTAGCGGGAGGTTCCAGTATTTT
NA	TRBV6-5	TRBJ1-1	NA	CASASESGTEAFF	TGTGCCAGCGCGTCGGAGTCGGGAACTGAAGCTTTCTTT
NA	TRBV10-1	TRBJ2-7	NA	CASSGTPKWSVGEQYF	TGCGCCAGCAGTGGGACACCTAAGTGGAGTGTTGGCGAGCAGTACTTC
few	TRBV7-9	TRBJ2-1	TRBD2	CASSVPYTRGYNEQFF	TGTGCCAGCAGCGTCCCCTACACGCGGGGGTACAATGAGCAGTTCTTC
NA	TRBV30	TRBJ2-2	TRBD2	CAWRVGLAVNTGELFF	TGTGCCTGGAGGGTCGGACTAGCGGTTAACACCGGGGAGCTGTTTTTT
NA	TRBV2	TRBJ2-7	TRBD2	CASSPGEGWTRGSYEQYF	TGTGCCAGCAGCCCCGGGGAGGGATGGACTAGGGGCTCCTACGAGCAGTACTTC
NA	TRBV29-1	TRBJ1-1	NA	CSVVRGVGAFF	TGCAGCGTTGTTCGCGGGGTAGGGGCTTTCTTT
NA	TRBV4-1	TRBJ2-4	NA	CASSQVGGANIQYF	TGCGCCAGCAGCCAAGTGGGGGGAGCAAACATTCAGTACTTC
once	TRBV28	TRBJ2-5	TRBD1	CASSLFGTGGLEETQYF	TGTGCCAGCAGTTTATTCGGGACAGGGGGTTTGGAAGAGACCCAGTACTTC
NA	TRBV3-1/TRBV3-2	TRBJ2-1	TRBD2	CASSQGRLAGWQFF	TGTGCCAGCAGCCAGGGCCGACTAGCGGGATGGCAGTTCTTC
NA	TRBV21-1	TRBJ1-5	NA	CASSKRGRDRGNNQPQHF	TGTGCCAGCAGCAAAAGGGGAAGGGACAGGGGTAATAATCAGCCCCAGCATTTT
NA	TRBV7-2	TRBJ2-3	NA	CASSLIVQRASTDTQYF	TGTGCCAGCAGCTTAATTGTCCAGCGGGCTAGCACAGATACGCAGTATTTT
NA	TRBV28	TRBJ2-1	TRBD2	CASSRGLAGSPNNEQFF	TGTGCCAGCAGTAGGGGACTAGCGGGATCCCCTAACAATGAGCAGTTCTTC
NA	TRBV5-5	TRBJ1-6	NA	CASSFPGHNNSPLHF	TGTGCCAGCAGCTTCCCGGGACATAATAATTCACCCCTCCACTTT
NA	TRBV5-1	TRBJ2-5	TRBD2	CASSSTTSGRKTQYF	TGCGCCAGCAGCTCTACTACTAGCGGGAGAAAGACCCAGTACTTC
NA	TRBV29-1	TRBJ2-3	TRBD2	CSVEERSGRWADTQYF	TGCAGCGTTGAAGAAAGGAGCGGGAGGTGGGCAGATACGCAGTATTTT
NA	TRBV6-6	TRBJ1-5	NA	CASFHREFGQPQHF	TGTGCCAGCTTCCACAGGGAGTTCGGTCAGCCCCAGCATTTT